What follows are 27 T cell receptor beta chains derived from one specimen sequenced in a study of blood T cell repertoires in COVID-19. Here immunoSEQ multiplex PCR was the method, and the copy in TCRdb shows in-frame clones only, minus some. The repertoire includes 140,000 or so clones, approximately 86% of them detected once, and under 6% sits in the top ten. The sequencing sample was made of peripheral blood. The receptors come from a human donor in a cohort sampled during active COVID-19.

The rearrangement uses TRBV28 and TRBJ2-1; 9 nucleotides line up with TRBD1. The CDR3 runs 15 residues. Trimming at V came to 5 bases and at J to 6 bases, leaving 8 bases not matched to a gene. The germline CDR1 and CDR2 sequences are MDHEN and SYDVKM. DNA of the CDR3: TGTGCCAGCAGTCCGACCGGGACAGGGTTCAATGAGCAGTTCTTC. This sequence encodes CASSPTGTGFNEQFF.

V gene TRBV5-5 combines with J gene TRBJ2-7; 8 bases line up with TRBD1. The V segment lost 4 bases and the J segment 4 bases; nucleotides outside the gene matches: 13. Germline CDR1 is SGHKS and CDR2 is YYEKEE (reference sequence). This CDR3 is 16 amino acids long. Written as DNA, the CDR3 is TGTGCCAGCAGCGGGGCGGGCCAGGGGGCCTTGTACGAGCAGTACTTC. Translating it yields CASSGAGQGALYEQYF.

The chain couples TRBV5-1 to TRBJ2-7; D is ambiguous. Germline lookup yields CDR1 SGHRS and CDR2 YFSETQ. V was cut by 0 bases and J by 7 bases, with 8 bases left in between. The CDR3 is 12 amino acids. The CDR3 sequence is CASSLDSVEQYF. CDR3 DNA sequence: TGCGCCAGCAGCTTGGATTCCGTAGAGCAGTACTTC.

DNA for the CDR3: TGTGCCAGCAAGGTCGAGGGTAACAGGGTTTCAGAGACCCAGTACTTC. Amino acid sequence: CASKVEGNRVSETQYF. The chain joins TRBV2 to TRBJ2-5; perhaps TRBD1 as D (6 bases). Germline V gives CDR1 SNHLY, CDR2 FYNNEI. This CDR3 comprises 16 residues. V shed 7 bases and J shed 4 bases, with 22 bases lying between them.

The chain has TRBV3-1 (or the pseudogene TRBV3-2) and TRBJ1-6; TRBD1 is a possible D gene (5 bases). The CDR3 runs to 14 residues. With 1 base removed from V and 9 bases from J, the gap between germline ends came to 10 bases. CDR1 and CDR2 (germline): LGHDT, YNNKEL (reference sequence). CDR3 coding DNA: TGTGCCAGCAGCCAAGGGCAGGGTGTTTCACCCCTCCACTTT. Amino acid sequence: CASSQGQGVSPLHF.

This chain joins TRBV6-1 and TRBJ2-7, with 10 bases matching TRBD2. This CDR3 has 15 amino acids. Germline V gives CDR1 MNHNS, CDR2 SASEGT. V lost 2 bases to trimming and J lost 2 bases; unmatched junction nucleotides: 3. The CDR3 loop is CASSESGGAPYEQYF. CDR3 coding DNA: TGTGCCAGCAGTGAAAGCGGGGGGGCCCCCTACGAGCAGTACTTC.

The rearrangement joins TRBV30 to TRBJ2-7, with 13 bases lining up with TRBD2. Germline V lookup: CDR1 GTSNPN, CDR2 SVGIG (reference sequence). Losses at the gene ends were 1 base for V and 0 bases for J; bases not matched to a gene: 6. This CDR3 has 17 residues. Written as DNA, the CDR3 is TGTGCCTGGAGTGGGACTAGCGGGGGTTCCAACTCCTACGAGCAGTACTTC. Translated: CAWSGTSGGSNSYEQYF.

The genes are TRBV5-4 and TRBJ1-4; 11 bases are shared with TRBD1. The CDR3 totals 14 residues. Trimming cost V 0 bases and J 8 bases; bases outside gene matches: 0. Germline CDR1 reads SGHNT; CDR2 reads YYREEE (reference sequence). The CDR3 sequence is CASSLGTGGEKLFF. The CDR3 bases are TGTGCCAGCAGCTTGGGGACAGGGGGCGAAAAACTGTTTTTT. The full variable domain, its missing parts supplied by reference TRBV5-4 and TRBJ1-4, is ETGVTQSPTHLIKTRGQQVTLRCSSQSGHNTVSWYQQALGQGPQFIFQYYREEENGRGNFPPRFSGLQFPNYSSELNVNALELDDSALYLCASSLGTGGEKLFFGSGTQLSVL.

This CDR3 is CSSEGIAGAFF. For the CDR3, the DNA is TGCAGTTCGGAGGGGATCGCGGGGGCTTTCTTT. The rearrangement links TRBV20-1 to TRBJ1-1; tentative D call: TRBD1 (5 bases). The CDR3 extends over 11 amino acids. CDR1 is DFQATT, CDR2 SNEGSKA, per germline (reference sequence). The ends were cut back, 8 bases at V and 11 bases at J, with 18 bases in the middle.

The chain carries TRBV3-1 (or the pseudogene TRBV3-2) and TRBJ2-1; D perhaps matches TRBD2 (6 bases). V was pared by 0 bases and J by 6 bases, with 18 bases between. CDR3 size: 17 residues. CDR1 is LGHDT, CDR2 YNNKEL, per germline (reference sequence). The CDR3 protein is CASSQDLLAAPSNEQFF. The CDR3 coding sequence is TGTGCCAGCAGCCAAGATCTCTTAGCGGCCCCCTCCAATGAGCAGTTCTTC.

The J gene is TRBJ2-1, the V gene TRBV3-1 (or the pseudogene TRBV3-2); no clear D gene. V dropped 3 bases and J dropped 9 bases, with 9 bases sitting between them. CDR1 and CDR2 (germline): LGHDT, YNNKEL (reference sequence). The CDR3 covers 12 residues. The CDR3 loop is CASSQRSGEQFF. The DNA for the CDR3 is TGTGCCAGCAGCCAGAGGTCGGGTGAGCAGTTCTTC.

This chain connects TRBV9 to TRBJ1-6; perhaps TRBD1 as D (6 bases). Germline CDR1 is SGDLS and CDR2 is YYNGEE. The germline V and J ends were trimmed by 4 bases and 7 bases, with 15 bases remaining between them. The CDR3 has 15 residues. The CDR3 DNA reads TGTGCCAGCAGCCCCACAGGACAGTCAAATTCACCCCTCCACTTT. Amino acids: CASSPTGQSNSPLHF.

The chain is built from TRBV2 and TRBJ2-7; D is unclear. CDR1 SNHLY and CDR2 FYNNEI come from the germline V gene. The CDR3 has 11 amino acids. Trimming removed 5 bases from V and 5 bases from J, with 7 bases in between. CDR3 sequence reads: CASSQVDEQYF. In nucleotides, the CDR3 is TGTGCCAGCAGTCAGGTAGACGAGCAGTACTTC.

The rearrangement uses TRBV2 and TRBJ1-5; D gene unclear. Germline CDR1 SNHLY, CDR2 FYNNEI. Deletions cut 7 bases from V and 3 bases from J, with 13 bases between. CDR3 length: 14 amino acids. CDR3 coding DNA: TGTGCCAGCACAGTGCGGCAGAACAATCAGCCCCAGCATTTT. It yields the protein CASTVRQNNQPQHF.

The rearrangement links TRBV7-2 to TRBJ2-7; D is possibly TRBD2 (6 bases). The CDR3 runs to 15 residues. Germline-derived CDR1 and CDR2 are SGHTA and FQGNSA. V gave up 1 base and J gave up 2 bases, with 12 bases separating them. The CDR3 here is CASSLVETSPYEQYF. In nucleotides, the CDR3 is TGTGCCAGCAGCTTAGTAGAAACTAGCCCCTACGAGCAGTACTTC.

The V gene is TRBV28, the J gene TRBJ1-3; D not resolved. The V end was cut by 4 bases, the J end by 0 bases, with 13 bases between. This CDR3 has 16 residues. Per the germline V gene, CDR1 is MDHEN and CDR2 is SYDVKM. The CDR3 DNA reads as TGTGCCAGCAGTTCAGCCGGACTGATCTCTGGAAACACCATATATTTT. Translated, it gives CASSSAGLISGNTIYF.

The genes are TRBV5-1 and TRBJ2-5; 8 bases agree with TRBD2. The J segment lost 0 bases and the V segment lost 3 bases, leaving 10 bases of the junction unmatched. The CDR3 has 17 residues. The V gene's germline CDR1 is SGHRS and CDR2 YFSETQ. The CDR3 bases are TGCGCCAGCAGCTCCTCCGACCAGCGGGGGTACCAAGAGACCCAGTACTTC. This translates into CASSSSDQRGYQETQYF.

The J gene is TRBJ1-5, the V gene TRBV19; 9 nucleotides match TRBD1. V was pared by 6 bases and J by 6 bases, with 3 bases of the junction left unmatched. The CDR3 loop spans 13 amino acids. Germline V gene data show CDR1 as LNHDA and CDR2 as SQIVND (reference sequence). The CDR3 region is CASRGTGLQPQHF. CDR3 nucleotide sequence: TGTGCCAGTAGGGGGACAGGGCTTCAGCCCCAGCATTTT.

The chain recombines TRBV7-2 with TRBJ2-1; 9 bases match TRBD2. The CDR3 totals 15 residues. Germline CDR1 reads SGHTA; CDR2 reads FQGNSA. The junction had 8 bases not matched to a gene; V was cut back by 4 bases and J by 7 bases. CDR3 region: CASSSAGLAGNEQFF. Written as DNA, the CDR3 is TGTGCCAGCAGCTCGGCGGGACTAGCTGGTAATGAGCAGTTCTTC.

In this sample, this clone turned up once. The J gene is TRBJ1-4, the V gene TRBV2; no definite D call. CDR3 length: 16 amino acids. V gave up 6 bases and J gave up 0 bases, with 14 bases separating them. CDR1 SNHLY and CDR2 FYNNEI come from the germline V gene. The CDR3 spells CASSSLFGATNEKLFF. For the CDR3, the DNA is TGTGCCAGCAGCTCCCTCTTTGGAGCAACTAATGAAAAACTGTTTTTT.

This clone was seen only a few times. V gene TRBV2 combines with J gene TRBJ1-5; 9 bases agree with TRBD1. V was pared by 5 bases and J by 3 bases, with 2 bases of the junction left unmatched. Germline V gene sequence: CDR1 SNHLY, CDR2 FYNNEI. CDR3 length: 14 residues. The CDR3 sequence is CASSRDRVNQPQHF. The CDR3 DNA is TGTGCCAGCAGTCGGGACAGGGTCAATCAGCCCCAGCATTTT.

The chain links TRBV4-2 to TRBJ1-1, with D perhaps matching TRBD1 (5 bases). Trimming shortened V by 0 bases and J by 3 bases, and 11 bases separated the two germline ends. Germline values: CDR1 LGHNA, CDR2 YNFKEQ. This CDR3 is 15 amino acids long. The CDR3 reads CASSQDLGGHTEAFF. The CDR3 region has the DNA TGTGCCAGCAGCCAAGATCTGGGGGGTCACACTGAAGCTTTCTTT.

V gene TRBV11-3 combines with J gene TRBJ2-1; D is unclear. The CDR3 is 13 amino acids. Between the trimmed V and J ends, which lost 4 bases and 4 bases, there was a span of 8 bases. Germline values: CDR1 SGHNT, CDR2 YENEEA. CDR3 loop: CASSSPRYNEQFF. In DNA, the CDR3 is TGTGCCAGCAGCTCCCCGCGGTACAATGAGCAGTTCTTC.

The chain joins TRBV6-4 to TRBJ1-6, with 9 nucleotides matching TRBD1. The CDR3 is made up of 13 amino acids. After removal of 3 bases from V and 9 bases from J, the junction contained 0 bases not matched to a gene. Germline lookup yields CDR1 MRHNA and CDR2 SNTAGT. CDR3 DNA sequence: TGTGCCAGCAGTGAGGGACAGGGTTCACCCCTCCACTTT. Translation gives CASSEGQGSPLHF.

The table lists this clone with a few counts. The chain couples TRBV5-8 to TRBJ2-3, with a possible D match to TRBD2 (5 bases). In germline, CDR1 is SGHTS, CDR2 YDEGEE. The CDR3 runs to 14 residues. Trimming shortened V by 1 base and J by 1 base, and 7 bases separated the two germline ends. The CDR3 region has the DNA TGTGCCAGCAGCTTGTCGAGGGGCACAGATACGCAGTATTTT. Its translation is CASSLSRGTDTQYF.

V usage is TRBV12-3 or TRBV12-4 and J usage is TRBJ2-7; 8 nucleotides align to TRBD1. Trimming removed 4 bases from V and 3 bases from J; junction bases left unmatched: 2. The CDR3 contains 13 residues. The CDR3 here is CASSSGTGYEQYF. The CDR3 DNA follows: TGTGCCAGCAGTTCGGGGACAGGCTACGAGCAGTACTTC.

V gene TRBV30 combines with J gene TRBJ2-3, with a weak D call TRBD1 (6 bases). Trimming removed 5 bases at V and 5 bases at J, with 11 bases between. The V gene's germline CDR1 is GTSNPN and CDR2 SVGIG (reference sequence). The CDR3 has 12 residues. CDR3 loop: CAWGGGGDTQYF. The CDR3 coding sequence is TGTGCCTGGGGGGGCGGAGGAGATACGCAGTATTTT.